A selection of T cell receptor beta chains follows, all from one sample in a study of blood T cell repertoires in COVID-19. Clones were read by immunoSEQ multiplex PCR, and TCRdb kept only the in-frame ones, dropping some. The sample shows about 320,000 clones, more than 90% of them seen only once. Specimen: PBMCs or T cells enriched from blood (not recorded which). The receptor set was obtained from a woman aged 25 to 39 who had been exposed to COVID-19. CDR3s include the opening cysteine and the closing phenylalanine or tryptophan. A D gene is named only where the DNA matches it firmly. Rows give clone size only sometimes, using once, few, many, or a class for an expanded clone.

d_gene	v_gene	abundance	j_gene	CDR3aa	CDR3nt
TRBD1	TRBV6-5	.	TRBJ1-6	CASSYRQGFNSPLHF	TGTGCCAGCAGTTACAGACAGGGATTTAATTCACCCCTCCACTTT
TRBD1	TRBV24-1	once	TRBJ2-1	CATSRSGQGQGEQFF	TGTGCCACTTCGCGAAGTGGACAGGGTCAAGGTGAGCAGTTCTTC
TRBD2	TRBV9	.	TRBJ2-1	CASSIRASGGFGEQFF	TGTGCCAGCAGCATCCGAGCCAGCGGGGGGTTCGGTGAGCAGTTCTTC
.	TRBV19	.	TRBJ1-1	CASSMAQGNTEAFF	TGTGCCAGTAGTATGGCACAGGGGAACACTGAAGCTTTCTTT
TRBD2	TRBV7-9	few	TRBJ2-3	CASRLAGVTDTQYF	TGTGCCAGCAGACTAGCGGGGGTTACAGATACGCAGTATTTT
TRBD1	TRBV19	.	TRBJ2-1	CASSLGQGDEQFF	TGTGCCAGTAGTCTCGGACAGGGCGATGAGCAGTTCTTC
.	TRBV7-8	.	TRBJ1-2	CASSSTSADYGYTF	TGTGCCAGCAGCTCAACCAGTGCGGACTATGGCTACACCTTC
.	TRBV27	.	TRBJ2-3	CASRAFHREDTQYF	TGTGCCAGCAGGGCCTTCCACCGGGAAGATACGCAGTATTTT
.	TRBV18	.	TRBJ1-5	CASSLEGHSNQPQHF	TGTGCCAGCTCACTCGAAGGACATAGCAATCAGCCCCAGCATTTT
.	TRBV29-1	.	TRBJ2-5	CSVSPFLETQYF	TGCAGCGTTTCTCCCTTTTTGGAGACCCAGTACTTC
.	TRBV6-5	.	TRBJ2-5	CASSYSMGRETQYF	TGTGCCAGCAGTTACTCGATGGGGAGGGAGACCCAGTACTTC
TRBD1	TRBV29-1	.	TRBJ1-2	CSVHLGTGVNYGYTF	TGCAGCGTCCACCTCGGGACAGGGGTGAACTATGGCTACACCTTC
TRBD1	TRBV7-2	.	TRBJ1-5	CASSGTGMAQPQHF	TGTGCCAGCAGCGGGACAGGGATGGCTCAGCCCCAGCATTTT
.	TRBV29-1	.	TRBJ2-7	CSVGYGQGYEQYF	TGCAGCGTTGGATATGGTCAGGGGTACGAGCAGTACTTC
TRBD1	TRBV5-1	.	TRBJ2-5	CASSSGTGGLQETQYF	TGCGCCAGCAGCTCGGGGACAGGGGGCCTCCAAGAGACCCAGTACTTC
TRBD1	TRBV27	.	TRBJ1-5	CASIPTGGGLNQPQHF	TGTGCCAGCATTCCGACAGGGGGAGGACTCAATCAGCCCCAGCATTTT
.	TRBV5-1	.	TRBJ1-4	CASSLDFPGANEKLFF	TGCGCCAGCAGCTTGGACTTCCCAGGGGCTAATGAAAAACTGTTTTTT
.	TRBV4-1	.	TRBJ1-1	CASSQVRGLFEAFF	TGCGCCAGCAGCCAAGTGCGCGGCCTGTTTGAAGCTTTCTTT
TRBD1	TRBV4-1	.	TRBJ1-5	CASADRVGQPQHF	TGCGCCAGCGCCGACAGGGTCGGGCAGCCCCAGCATTTT
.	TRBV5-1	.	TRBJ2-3	CASSLGDSRRQYF	TGCGCCAGCAGCTTGGGCGACTCCCGACGGCAGTATTTT
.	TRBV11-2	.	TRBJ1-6	CASRRTLTDSPLHF	TGTGCCAGCAGGAGGACTCTCACCGATTCACCCCTCCACTTT
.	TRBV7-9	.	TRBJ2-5	CASSLTQETQYF	TGTGCCAGCAGCTTAACACAAGAGACCCAGTACTTC